Reported below is one TCR beta chain. Antigen: not known. These data are taken from a study of yellow fever vaccine responses in identical twins. Points from the study as a whole: Twins' vaccine T cell responses reportedly seemed partly convergent and partly personalized.

TCRdb processed the RT-PCR reads anew with MiXCR; each CDR3 protein has one entry. Of about 19,000 distinct CDR3 sequences in the sample, approximately 70% were seen once. CDR1 and CDR2 (germline): SQVTM, ANQGSEA. V shed 6 bases and J 3 bases; nucleotides not matched to a gene: 7. The CDR3 sequence is 13 residues long. The sequenced sample was T cells from blood (PBMCs), unsorted or a sorted subset (not recorded which), obtained before or after yellow fever vaccination (not recorded which). The chain employs TRBV29-1 and TRBJ1-1, with 7 bases identical to TRBD1. The TCR sequence derives from a woman aged 18-29 years who received the yellow fever vaccine. Here the CDR3 DNA reads TGCAGCGTAGTCGGGACAGAGGACACTGAAGCTTTCTTT. Its protein product is CSVVGTEDTEAFF. The variable domain in full, completed from reference TRBV29-1 and TRBJ1-1, reads SAVISQKPSRDICQRGTSLTIQCQVDSQVTMMFWYRQQPGQSLTLIATANQGSEATYESGFVIDKFPISRPNLTFSTLTVSNMSPEDSSIYLCSVVGTEDTEAFFGQGTRLTVV.